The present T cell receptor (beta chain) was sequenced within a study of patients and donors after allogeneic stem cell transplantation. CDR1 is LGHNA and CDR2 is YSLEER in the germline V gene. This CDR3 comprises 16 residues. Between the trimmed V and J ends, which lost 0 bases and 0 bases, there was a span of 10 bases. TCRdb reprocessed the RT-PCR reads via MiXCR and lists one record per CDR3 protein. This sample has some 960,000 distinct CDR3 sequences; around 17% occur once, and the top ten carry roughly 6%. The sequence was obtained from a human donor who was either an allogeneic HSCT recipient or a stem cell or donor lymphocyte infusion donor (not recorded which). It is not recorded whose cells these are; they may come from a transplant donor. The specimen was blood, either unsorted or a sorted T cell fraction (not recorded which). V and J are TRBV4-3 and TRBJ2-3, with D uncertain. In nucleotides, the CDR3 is TGCGCCAGCAGCCAAGATTTGGGCGCCAGCACAGATACGCAGTATTTT. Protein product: CASSQDLGASTDTQYF.